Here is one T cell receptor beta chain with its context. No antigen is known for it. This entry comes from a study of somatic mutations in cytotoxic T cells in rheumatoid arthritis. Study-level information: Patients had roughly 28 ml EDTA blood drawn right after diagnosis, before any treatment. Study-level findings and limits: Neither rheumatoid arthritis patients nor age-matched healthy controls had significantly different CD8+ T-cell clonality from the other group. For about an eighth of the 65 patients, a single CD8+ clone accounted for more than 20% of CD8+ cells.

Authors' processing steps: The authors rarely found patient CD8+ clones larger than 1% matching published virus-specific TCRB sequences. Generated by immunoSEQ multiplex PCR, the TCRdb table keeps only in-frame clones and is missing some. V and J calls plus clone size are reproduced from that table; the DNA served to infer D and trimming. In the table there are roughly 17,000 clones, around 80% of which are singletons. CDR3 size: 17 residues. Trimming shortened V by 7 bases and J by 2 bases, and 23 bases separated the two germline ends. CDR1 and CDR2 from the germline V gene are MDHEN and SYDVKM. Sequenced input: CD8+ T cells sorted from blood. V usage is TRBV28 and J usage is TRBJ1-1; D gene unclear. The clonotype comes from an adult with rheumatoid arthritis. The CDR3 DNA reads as TGTGCCAGCAATCGGGCAGGCGAAAGTAGGAAAAACACTGAAGCTTTCTTT. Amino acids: CASNRAGESRKNTEAFF.